Reported below is one T cell receptor beta chain. Those enrolled in Seattle joined during active infection and were followed longitudinally afterward. The data stem from a study of blood T cell repertoires in COVID-19. How the authors handled the data: Reference gene primer amplification gave estimated nucleated cell counts. Assay: immunoSEQ multiplex PCR; the TCRdb copy retains only in-frame clones and omits some. V and J calls and clone size are given by that table; D and trimming were obtained from the DNA. This table has 300,000 to 350,000 clones, over 80% appearing once. This TCR was recovered from a man aged 25 to 40 with COVID-19, enrolled during active disease. The specimen sequenced was peripheral blood.

The CDR3 loop is CASSLLQGTEQYF. The CDR3 DNA is TGTGCCAGCAGCCTTTTACAGGGGACCGAGCAGTACTTC. V is TRBV7-3 and J is TRBJ2-7; 7 nucleotides line up with TRBD1. CDR3 length: 13 amino acids. From germline, CDR1 is SGHTA and CDR2 FQGTGA. The ends lost 5 bases at V and 6 bases at J; junction bases unmatched: 7.